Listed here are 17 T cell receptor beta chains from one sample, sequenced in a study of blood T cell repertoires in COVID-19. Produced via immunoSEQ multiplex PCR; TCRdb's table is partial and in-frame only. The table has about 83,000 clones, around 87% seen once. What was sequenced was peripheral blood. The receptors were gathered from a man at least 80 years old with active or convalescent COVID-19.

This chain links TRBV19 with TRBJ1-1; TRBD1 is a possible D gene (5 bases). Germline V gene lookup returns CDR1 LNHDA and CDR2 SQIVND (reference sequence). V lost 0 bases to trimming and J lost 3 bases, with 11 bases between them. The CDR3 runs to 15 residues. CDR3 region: CASSIDRRGYTEAFF. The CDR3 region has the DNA TGTGCCAGTAGTATAGATCGTAGGGGCTACACTGAAGCTTTCTTT.

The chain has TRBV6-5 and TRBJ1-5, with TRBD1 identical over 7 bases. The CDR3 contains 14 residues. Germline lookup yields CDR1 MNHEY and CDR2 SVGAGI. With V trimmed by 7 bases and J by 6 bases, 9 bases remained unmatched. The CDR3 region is CASMGRQGFQPQHF. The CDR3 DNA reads TGTGCCAGCATGGGAAGACAGGGATTTCAGCCCCAGCATTTT.

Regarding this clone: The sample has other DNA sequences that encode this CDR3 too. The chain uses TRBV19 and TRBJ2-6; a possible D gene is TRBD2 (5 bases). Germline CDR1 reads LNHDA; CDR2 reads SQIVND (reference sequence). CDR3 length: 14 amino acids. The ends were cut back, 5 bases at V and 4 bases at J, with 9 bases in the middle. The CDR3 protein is CASSSGSGANVLTF. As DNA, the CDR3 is TGTGCCAGTAGTTCGGGATCCGGGGCCAACGTCCTGACTTTC.

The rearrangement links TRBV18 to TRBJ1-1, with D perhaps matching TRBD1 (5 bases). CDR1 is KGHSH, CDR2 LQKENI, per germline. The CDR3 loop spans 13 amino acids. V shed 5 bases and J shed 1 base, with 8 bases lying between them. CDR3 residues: CASSLDTNTEAFF. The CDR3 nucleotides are TGTGCCAGCTCATTGGACACGAACACTGAAGCTTTCTTT.

The CDR3 bases are TGTGCCAGCAGCAAAGCGCAGGTCTCCTACAATGAGCAGTTCTTC. Its protein is CASSKAQVSYNEQFF. The chain couples TRBV21-1 to TRBJ2-1; the D call TRBD1 from the table was never checked on the DNA. TRBV21-1 is classified as a pseudogene. This CDR3 is built from 15 residues.

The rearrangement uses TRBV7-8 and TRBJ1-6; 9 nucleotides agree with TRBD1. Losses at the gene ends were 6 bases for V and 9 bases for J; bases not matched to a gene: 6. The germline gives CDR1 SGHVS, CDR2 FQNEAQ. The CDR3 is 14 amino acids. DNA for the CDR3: TGTGCCAGCAGACGACGACAGGGGGGTTCACCCCTCCACTTT. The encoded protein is CASRRRQGGSPLHF.

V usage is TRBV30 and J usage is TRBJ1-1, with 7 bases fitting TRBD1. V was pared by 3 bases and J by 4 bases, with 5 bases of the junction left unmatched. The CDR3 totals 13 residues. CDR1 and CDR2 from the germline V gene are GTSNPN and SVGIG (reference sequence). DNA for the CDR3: TGTGCCTGGAGAGTAGCAGGGGGCACTGAAGCTTTCTTT. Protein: CAWRVAGGTEAFF.

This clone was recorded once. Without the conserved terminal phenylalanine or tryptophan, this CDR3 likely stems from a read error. The chain's CDR3 is CASSEGQSYEQYA. The CDR3 nucleotides are TGCGCCAGCAGTGAGGGACAGTCCTACGAGCAGTACGCC. V is TRBV10-2 and J is TRBJ2-7, with D perhaps TRBD1 (6 bases). Germline CDR1 WSHSY, CDR2 SAAADI. The CDR3 spans 13 residues. The germline V and J ends were trimmed by 2 bases and 1 base, with 6 bases remaining between them.

CDR3 nucleotide sequence: TGTGCCAGCAGCCTACGGACAGGGGGTACAGATACGCAGTATTTT. Amino acids: CASSLRTGGTDTQYF. The chain has TRBV7-9 and TRBJ2-3; TRBD1 matches 10 bases. The CDR3 loop spans 15 amino acids. CDR1 SEHNR and CDR2 FQNEAQ come from the germline V gene (reference sequence). J lost 3 bases, V lost 5 bases, and 5 bases had no gene match.

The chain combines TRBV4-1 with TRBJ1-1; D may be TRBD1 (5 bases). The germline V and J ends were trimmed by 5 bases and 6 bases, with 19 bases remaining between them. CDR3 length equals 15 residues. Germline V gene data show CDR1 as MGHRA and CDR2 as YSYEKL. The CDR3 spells CASSAPTAFRAEAFF. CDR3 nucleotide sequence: TGCGCCAGCAGCGCCCCGACAGCTTTTCGAGCTGAAGCTTTCTTT.

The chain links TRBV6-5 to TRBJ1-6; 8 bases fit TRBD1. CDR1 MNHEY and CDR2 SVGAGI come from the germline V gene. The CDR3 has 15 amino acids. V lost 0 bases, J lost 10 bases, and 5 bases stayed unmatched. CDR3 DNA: TGTGCCAGCAGTTACTCGTGGACAGGGTACTCACCCCTCCACTTT. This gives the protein CASSYSWTGYSPLHF.

The CDR3 coding sequence is TGTGCCAGCAGCTTGGACAGTTCCACAGATACGCAGTATTTT. It is translated as CASSLDSSTDTQYF. The V gene is TRBV5-5, the J gene TRBJ2-3; D is ambiguous. This CDR3 has 14 amino acids. V was cut by 0 bases and J by 2 bases, with 7 bases left in between. CDR1 and CDR2 from the germline V gene are SGHKS and YYEKEE (reference sequence).

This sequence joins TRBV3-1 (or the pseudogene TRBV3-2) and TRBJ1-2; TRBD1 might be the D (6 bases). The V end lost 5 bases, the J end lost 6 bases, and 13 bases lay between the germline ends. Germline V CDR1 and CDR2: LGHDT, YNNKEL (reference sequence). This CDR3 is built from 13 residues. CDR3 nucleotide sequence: TGTGCCAGCAGCGTGGGGACAACGCATGGCTACACCTTC. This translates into CASSVGTTHGYTF.

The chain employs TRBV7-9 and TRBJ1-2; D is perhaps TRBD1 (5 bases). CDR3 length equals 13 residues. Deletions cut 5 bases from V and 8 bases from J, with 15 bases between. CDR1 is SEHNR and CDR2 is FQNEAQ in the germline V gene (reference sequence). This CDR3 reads CASSLQGIGGYTF. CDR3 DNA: TGTGCCAGCAGCCTTCAGGGTATTGGAGGCTACACCTTC. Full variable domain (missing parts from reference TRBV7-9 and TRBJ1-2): DTGVSQNPRHKITKRGQNVTFRCDPISEHNRLYWYRQTLGQGPEFLTYFQNEAQLEKSRLLSDRFSAERPKGSFSTLEIQRTEQGDSAMYLCASSLQGIGGYTFGSGTRLTVV.

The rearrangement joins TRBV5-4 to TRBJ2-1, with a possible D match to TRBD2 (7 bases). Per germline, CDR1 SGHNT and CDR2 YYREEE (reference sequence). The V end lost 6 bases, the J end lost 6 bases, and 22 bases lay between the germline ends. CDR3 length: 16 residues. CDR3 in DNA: TGTGCCAGCACCCCCCTGCGGCCAGGGGAGGGCAATGAGCAGTTCTTC. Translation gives CASTPLRPGEGNEQFF.

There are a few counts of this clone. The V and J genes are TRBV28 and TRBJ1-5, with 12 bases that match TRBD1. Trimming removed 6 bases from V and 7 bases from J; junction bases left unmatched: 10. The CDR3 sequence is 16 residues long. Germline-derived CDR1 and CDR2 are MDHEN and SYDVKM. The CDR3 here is CASRGRGQGAVQPQHF. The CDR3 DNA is TGTGCCAGCAGGGGGCGGGGACAGGGGGCGGTCCAGCCCCAGCATTTT.

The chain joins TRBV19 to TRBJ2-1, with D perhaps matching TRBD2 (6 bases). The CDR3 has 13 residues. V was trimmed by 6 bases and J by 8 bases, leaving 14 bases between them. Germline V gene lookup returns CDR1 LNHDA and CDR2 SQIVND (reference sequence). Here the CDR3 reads CASRQLATDEQFF. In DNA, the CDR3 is TGTGCCAGTAGACAACTAGCTACGGATGAGCAGTTCTTC.